This T cell receptor beta chain stems from a study of T cells after yellow fever vaccination. General observations from the study: The study re-detected most primary-vaccination clones after the booster (96% CD4, roughly 88% CD8).

The CDR3 covers 14 residues. The germline V gene has CDR1 LGHDT and CDR2 YNNKEL (reference sequence). Ten or more counts support this clonotype. What it binds is not known. An end of the junction differs from the germline gene, which may be a read error. TCRdb used MiXCR to reprocess the 5' RACE reads, holding one entry per CDR3 protein. The sample includes some 220,000 distinct CDR3 sequences, roughly 3% seen only once; the top ten take 3.2%. This clonotype was sampled from a man aged 18 to 29 who received the YFV17D yellow fever vaccine. The sequences come from CD4+ T cells sorted from PBMCs, collected 10 days after the yellow fever booster vaccination. The chain uses TRBV3-1 and TRBJ2-1, with 11 bases lining up with TRBD2. The CDR3 DNA reads TGTGCCAGCAGCCAAGACGGCAGGGGACTAGCGGACTCCTTC. It is translated as CASSQDGRGLADSF.